Below, 26 T cell receptor beta chains from the same sample are listed, as sequenced in a study of cytomegalovirus exposure and HLA in healthy donors. The PCR had 60 Vbeta and 13 Jbeta primers. Data came from immunoSEQ multiplex PCR; TCRdb stores just in-frame clones and leaves some out. The sample has under 250,000 clones; around 80% are singletons. Sequencing was performed on PBMCs. These receptors were taken from a male donor in good health and CMV-seronegative.

The table lists this clone with a count of one. The chain carries TRBV5-1 and TRBJ2-7, with D possibly being TRBD1 (6 bases). CDR3 length: 13 residues. Germline V gene data show CDR1 as SGHRS and CDR2 as YFSETQ. Trimming removed 4 bases from V and 4 bases from J, with 12 bases in between. CDR3 sequence (DNA): TGCGCCAGCAGCGCGACAGGTCCGTACGAGCAGTACTTC. It codes for CASSATGPYEQYF.

The rearrangement uses TRBV21-1 and TRBJ2-7; the table's D gene call, TRBD2, was not cross checked with the DNA. TRBV21-1 is deemed a pseudogene. CDR3 length equals 17 residues. Here the CDR3 reads CASSKGRTSEFTYEQYF. CDR3 bases: TGTGCCAGCAGCAAAGGCCGGACTAGCGAGTTTACCTACGAGCAGTACTTC.

This clone was detected once. This chain uses TRBV4-2 with TRBJ2-5; 8 bases match TRBD2. CDR3 length equals 17 residues. Germline CDR1 is LGHNA and CDR2 is YNFKEQ. The V gene end was trimmed by 1 base and the J gene end by 1 base; junction bases not matched to a gene: 8. CDR3 sequence reads: CASSQGRAGGPQETQYF. CDR3 DNA sequence: TGTGCCAGCAGCCAAGGGAGGGCGGGAGGTCCCCAAGAGACCCAGTACTTC.

The rearrangement uses TRBV7-9 and TRBJ2-5; D is possibly TRBD2 (6 bases). Germline CDR1 is SEHNR and CDR2 is FQNEAQ (reference sequence). Trimming shortened V by 2 bases and J by 5 bases, and 15 bases separated the two germline ends. This CDR3 spans 15 amino acids. CDR3 sequence reads: CASSLIPDGGETQYF. CDR3 nucleotide sequence: TGTGCCAGCAGCTTAATTCCAGACGGAGGGGAGACCCAGTACTTC.

The chain couples TRBV9 to TRBJ1-4, with 8 bases that match TRBD1. V shed 3 bases, J shed 0 bases, and the junction held 4 bases outside the gene matches. The CDR3 runs to 16 residues. The germline CDR1 and CDR2 sequences are SGDLS and YYNGEE. The CDR3 protein is CASSADRVTTNEKLFF. The CDR3, as DNA: TGTGCCAGCAGCGCGGACAGGGTAACAACTAATGAAAAACTGTTTTTT.

The chain joins TRBV14 to TRBJ1-2, with 7 bases fitting TRBD1. The CDR3 runs 15 residues. The V gene end was trimmed by 4 bases and the J gene end by 3 bases; junction bases not matched to a gene: 8. From germline, CDR1 is SGHDN and CDR2 FVKESK. CDR3 in amino acids: CASSPLGGFDYGYTF. DNA for the CDR3: TGTGCCAGCAGCCCTTTAGGGGGCTTCGACTATGGCTACACCTTC.

This chain connects TRBV27 to TRBJ1-1; D is perhaps TRBD1 (5 bases). With 6 bases removed from V and 2 bases from J, the gap between germline ends came to 13 bases. This CDR3 is built from 14 residues. Germline lookup yields CDR1 MNHEY and CDR2 SMNVEV (reference sequence). The CDR3 region has the DNA TGTGCCAGCAGCCCCCAGGGAGGAAACACTGAAGCTTTCTTT. This sequence encodes CASSPQGGNTEAFF.

The chain recombines TRBV6-1 with TRBJ1-2, with D maybe TRBD1 (5 bases). This CDR3 has 11 residues. Trimming stripped 10 bases from V and 8 bases from J, with 14 bases between. The germline CDR1 and CDR2 sequences are MNHNS and SASEGT. The CDR3 nucleotides are TGTGCCACCCTCGACAGTTTAGGCTACACCTTC. Translating it yields CATLDSLGYTF.

The chain recombines TRBV19 with TRBJ1-5; D remains ambiguous. V lost 5 bases, J lost 5 bases, and 10 bases lay in between. Germline V lookup: CDR1 LNHDA, CDR2 SQIVND (reference sequence). CDR3 length: 13 residues. The CDR3 nucleotides read TGTGCCAGTAGTCCCCAGGATTATCAGCCCCAGCATTTT. Protein: CASSPQDYQPQHF.

V and J are TRBV11-2 and TRBJ1-2; tentative D call: TRBD1 (6 bases). The CDR3 totals 15 residues. CDR1 and CDR2 (germline): SGHAT, FQNNGV. Trimming removed 1 base at V and 3 bases at J, with 12 bases between. The CDR3 nucleotides are TGTGCCAGCAGCTTAGTTGGGGGCAACGACTATGGCTACACCTTC. Translation: CASSLVGGNDYGYTF. The full variable domain, its missing parts supplied by reference TRBV11-2 and TRBJ1-2, is EAGVAQSPRYKIIEKRQSVAFWCNPISGHATLYWYQQILGQGPKLLIQFQNNGVVDDSQLPKDRFSAERLKGVDSTLKIQPAKLEDSAVYLCASSLVGGNDYGYTFGSGTRLTVV.

This sequence joins TRBV6-5 and TRBJ1-4; 8 nucleotides line up with TRBD1. J was trimmed by 8 bases and V by 6 bases; bases with no gene match: 8. CDR3 length: 14 residues. The V gene's germline CDR1 is MNHEY and CDR2 SVGAGI. The CDR3 DNA follows: TGTGCCAGCAGAATACAGGGGGTAGACGAAAAACTGTTTTTT. Protein: CASRIQGVDEKLFF.

This rearrangement joins TRBV7-8 to TRBJ2-3; D is unclear. Germline assignment: CDR1 SGHVS and CDR2 FQNEAQ. The CDR3 is made up of 13 amino acids. Trimming stripped 8 bases from V and 2 bases from J, with 11 bases between. This chain's CDR3 is CASSLEATDTQYF. CDR3 in DNA: TGTGCCAGCTCTCTTGAGGCCACAGATACGCAGTATTTT.

This sequence joins TRBV27 and TRBJ2-7; the D is unclear. There are 13 residues in the CDR3. The germline V gene encodes CDR1 MNHEY and CDR2 SMNVEV (reference sequence). The V end was cut by 2 bases, the J end by 2 bases, with 7 bases between. CDR3 region: CASSLGSPYEQYF. For the CDR3, the DNA is TGTGCCAGCAGTTTAGGCAGTCCCTACGAGCAGTACTTC.

The chain combines TRBV27 with TRBJ2-7, with 7 bases matching TRBD1. V lost 5 bases to trimming and J lost 6 bases; unmatched junction nucleotides: 7. This CDR3 region has 13 residues. The germline V gene has CDR1 MNHEY and CDR2 SMNVEV (reference sequence). The CDR3 coding sequence is TGTGCCAGCAGTCAACACAGGGGCCTCGAGCAGTACTTC. Amino acids: CASSQHRGLEQYF.

This clone showed up just a few times. The chain joins TRBV4-1 to TRBJ2-7; 10 positions agree with TRBD1. The germline CDR1 and CDR2 sequences are MGHRA and YSYEKL. This CDR3 comprises 16 residues. V trimming: 2 bases; J trimming: 4 bases; junction bases outside the gene matches: 8. DNA of the CDR3: TGCGCCAGCAGCCAATTGTGGGACAGGGGTTTATACGAGCAGTACTTC. Translation: CASSQLWDRGLYEQYF.

The rearrangement links TRBV7-8 to TRBJ2-2; 8 bases map to TRBD2. V lost 3 bases to trimming and J lost 7 bases; unmatched junction nucleotides: 4. The germline gives CDR1 SGHVS, CDR2 FQNEAQ. CDR3 length equals 14 residues. The CDR3 DNA reads TGTGCCAGCAGCTTGCTAGCGGGTTACGGGGAGCTGTTTTTT. Encoded protein: CASSLLAGYGELFF.

The J gene is TRBJ2-3, the V gene TRBV7-9; D is possibly TRBD2 (6 bases). The CDR3 totals 19 residues. Per germline, CDR1 SEHNR and CDR2 FQNEAQ (reference sequence). Trimming removed 2 bases at V and 0 bases at J, with 21 bases between. The CDR3 DNA follows: TGTGCCAGCAGCTTATTGCTCGGCGGACGAGGGACTAGCACAGATACGCAGTATTTT. Amino acid sequence: CASSLLLGGRGTSTDTQYF. Looking up the rest from reference TRBV7-9 and TRBJ2-3 gives the full variable domain: DTGVSQNPRHKITKRGQNVTFRCDPISEHNRLYWYRQTLGQGPEFLTYFQNEAQLEKSRLLSDRFSAERPKGSFSTLEIQRTEQGDSAMYLCASSLLLGGRGTSTDTQYFGPGTRLTVL.

This chain joins TRBV18 and TRBJ2-1; 7 bases line up with TRBD2. CDR1 and CDR2 (germline): KGHSH, LQKENI. The CDR3 loop spans 16 amino acids. The V gene end was trimmed by 3 bases and the J gene end by 1 base; junction bases not matched to a gene: 6. In DNA, the CDR3 is TGTGCCAGCTCACCTCTGGCTAGCGGATCCTACAATGAGCAGTTCTTC. Its translation is CASSPLASGSYNEQFF.

This clone was counted between two and nine times. This chain connects TRBV19 to TRBJ2-5; weak D call: TRBD2 (6 bases). The J call may not be correct, given that the DNA end is closer to TRBJ2-7. This CDR3 region has 12 residues. The germline V gene encodes CDR1 LNHDA and CDR2 SQIVND (reference sequence). In nucleotides, the CDR3 is TGTGCCAGTAGTCGCGGGGACTACGAGCAGTACTTC. Its protein is CASSRGDYEQYF.

This clone showed up just once. The chain recombines TRBV4-1 with TRBJ2-7; D may be TRBD2 (6 bases). The ends were cut back, 1 base at V and 7 bases at J, with 11 bases in the middle. From germline, CDR1 is MGHRA and CDR2 YSYEKL. The CDR3 covers 13 residues. The CDR3 spells CASSQAPAGEQYF. CDR3 bases: TGCGCCAGCAGCCAAGCGCCAGCGGGTGAGCAGTACTTC.

The J gene is TRBJ2-2, the V gene TRBV9; 7 bases fit TRBD2. The CDR3 is 21 amino acids. Trimming at V came to 4 bases and at J to 0 bases, leaving 21 bases not matched to a gene. Per the germline V gene, CDR1 is SGDLS and CDR2 is YYNGEE. The CDR3 is CASSPTGTTSKGVANTGELFF. DNA for the CDR3: TGTGCCAGCAGCCCCACCGGGACTACCTCAAAGGGAGTCGCGAACACCGGGGAGCTGTTTTTT.

This clone was counted between two and nine times. This specimen includes other DNA sequences encoding the same CDR3. The chain has TRBV29-1 and TRBJ1-2; possibly TRBD1 for D (5 bases). V lost 1 base and J lost 4, with 7 bases in between. CDR1 is SQVTM and CDR2 is ANQGSEA in the germline V gene. The CDR3 consists of 12 residues. CDR3 residues: CSVEAGSYGYTF. The CDR3 DNA reads TGCAGCGTTGAAGCAGGGTCCTATGGCTACACCTTC.

The chain has TRBV27 and TRBJ2-5; tentative D call: TRBD1 (6 bases). Germline loops: CDR1 MNHEY, CDR2 SMNVEV (reference sequence). Trimming removed 4 bases from V and 8 bases from J, with 20 bases in between. The CDR3 has 15 residues. CDR3 bases: TGTGCCAGCAGTTCGACAGGTCCCTCCCCGCGAACCCAGTACTTC. Its translation is CASSSTGPSPRTQYF.

The gene calls are TRBV6-1 and TRBJ1-3; D gene uncertain. Germline lookup yields CDR1 MNHNS and CDR2 SASEGT. With 5 bases removed from V and 0 bases from J, the gap between germline ends came to 8 bases. The CDR3 runs to 14 residues. The CDR3 is CASSNPSSGNTIYF. In DNA form, the CDR3 reads TGTGCCAGCAGTAACCCGAGCTCTGGAAACACCATATATTTT.

The V call is TRBV4-1, the J call TRBJ1-1; the D gene is possibly TRBD1 (5 bases). Germline V gene data show CDR1 as MGHRA and CDR2 as YSYEKL. The CDR3 runs to 14 residues. Trimming stripped 4 bases from V and 1 base from J, with 10 bases between. The CDR3 DNA sequence: TGCGCCAGCAGCCCCCCGGGGGGGAACACTGAAGCTTTCTTT. This sequence encodes CASSPPGGNTEAFF.

V and J are TRBV5-8 and TRBJ1-5; 7 bases map to TRBD1. Trimming cost V 3 bases and J 5 bases; bases outside gene matches: 8. This CDR3 region has 15 residues. Germline V lookup: CDR1 SGHTS, CDR2 YDEGEE. The CDR3 region is CASSSTGSYYQPQHF. In nucleotides, the CDR3 is TGTGCCAGCAGCTCGACAGGGAGCTATTATCAGCCCCAGCATTTT.